This T cell receptor (beta chain) derives from a study of blood T cell repertoires in COVID-19. The overall study: Samples came from the United States, Italy and Spain, spanning acute and convalescent COVID-19. PBMCs, B-cell-depleted T cells, or T cells provided the cDNA or gDNA that made up the material.

Authors' processing steps: Reference gene primers were amplified, and this amplification served to estimate nucleated cell counts. Measured with immunoSEQ multiplex PCR; TCRdb has only the in-frame clones, and not every one. Clonal size and the V and J genes are those of that table, whereas D and trimming came from the DNA. The table includes 130,000 to 150,000 clones, about 85% detected once. This TCR came from a human donor in a cohort sampled during active COVID-19. Specimen: peripheral blood.

CDR3 residues: CASSLGGGGPNNEQFF. The CDR3 DNA reads TGTGCCAGCAGCTTAGGGGGCGGGGGGCCGAACAATGAGCAGTTCTTC. The chain couples TRBV7-6 to TRBJ2-1; TRBD2 matches 8 bases. Germline CDR1 reads SGHVS; CDR2 reads FNYEAQ. The CDR3 sequence is 16 residues long. V was clipped by 1 base and J by 5 bases; unmatched bases: 7.